Listed below are T cell receptor beta chains from one sample, sequenced in a study of OX40 agonist ivuxolimab in advanced cancers. Repertoires were generated with immunoSEQ multiplex PCR, while TCRdb's copy carries only in-frame clones and drops some. The data contain tens of thousands of clones, approximately 85% of them singletons. Sample: CD4+ or CD8+ T cells sorted from blood, taken in a trial of the OX40 agonist ivuxolimab. The receptors derive from an adult with an advanced solid tumor such as melanoma, head and neck, liver or kidney cancer. Each CDR3 is given with its conserved first and last residue. Fields, in order: J gene, D gene, V gene, clone size, CDR3 DNA, CDR3 protein. The D gene is left open where the match is weak. Part of the rows lack a size; the others show once, few, many or a class for expanded clones.

TRBJ2-7 NA TRBV28 NA TGTGCCAGCAGTCCCCGGACCCTTTCAAGCTCCTACGAGCAGTACTTC CASSPRTLSSSYEQYF
TRBJ2-3 NA TRBV12-5 NA TGTGCTAGTGGTTTGGTAGGGGGGGCAACAGATACGCAGTATTTT CASGLVGGATDTQYF
TRBJ2-6 NA TRBV5-4 NA TGTGCCAGCAGCTATCCTGGGGCCAACGTCCTGACTTTC CASSYPGANVLTF
TRBJ2-7 NA TRBV5-6 NA TGTGCCAGCAGCTTTGTAGGACAGGAGGGATACGAGCAGTACTTC CASSFVGQEGYEQYF
TRBJ1-1 NA TRBV5-1 few TGCGCCAGCTCGGGTCTGGGGAACACTGAAGCTTTCTTT CASSGLGNTEAFF
TRBJ1-4 NA TRBV9 NA TGTGCCAGCAGCGAAGGGGGAGAAAATGAAAAACTGTTTTTT CASSEGGENEKLFF
TRBJ1-2 NA TRBV7-8 NA TGTGCCAGCAGCCAAAGTGCAGGGAATCTGGCTGGCTACACCTTC CASSQSAGNLAGYTF
TRBJ1-2 TRBD1 TRBV9 NA TGTGCCAGCAGCGCGAGATCTTCCGGGACAGGGGGAGGTAACTATGGCTACACCTTC CASSARSSGTGGGNYGYTF
TRBJ2-3 NA TRBV5-1 NA TGCGCCAGCAGCCACAACCTGGACAGACGCACAGATACGCAGTATTTT CASSHNLDRRTDTQYF
TRBJ1-1 NA TRBV7-3 few TGTGCCAGCAGCTTAAATGGGTGGTACAACACTGAAGCTTTCTTT CASSLNGWYNTEAFF
TRBJ1-1 NA TRBV7-9 few TGTGCCAGCAGCTCACCCAGGGCCGCGCGCACTGAAGCTTTCTTT CASSSPRAARTEAFF
TRBJ1-1 TRBD1 TRBV18 few TGTGCCAGCTCACAGGGGACAGGGGATTTGAGCACTGAAGCTTTCTTT CASSQGTGDLSTEAFF
TRBJ1-4 TRBD1 TRBV30 once TGTGCCTGGAGTGTTGGGACAGGGAGGACGAAACTGTTTTTT CAWSVGTGRTKLFF
TRBJ2-1 TRBD1 TRBV27 once TGTGCCAGCAGTTTAAACCTCCCGGGACAGTCCTACAATGAGCAGTTCTTC CASSLNLPGQSYNEQFF
TRBJ2-6 NA TRBV6-5 NA TGTGCCAGCAGTTACACTCTGGGGGCCAACGTCCTGACTTTC CASSYTLGANVLTF
TRBJ2-5 TRBD1 TRBV14 NA TGTGCCAGCAGTCCCAAGGGGGCGATGGAGACCCAGTACTTC CASSPKGAMETQYF
TRBJ1-1 NA TRBV28 NA TGTGCCACCGTGACTACGGGGACACTTGAAGCTTTCTTT CATVTTGTLEAFF
TRBJ1-4 NA TRBV11-2 NA TGTGCCAGCAGCCCTCGGACCTCAAGTGAAAAACTGTTTTTT CASSPRTSSEKLFF
TRBJ1-5 NA TRBV28 NA TGTGCCAGCAGCCCGGTCCTACGTGATCAGCCCCAGCATTTT CASSPVLRDQPQHF
TRBJ1-3 NA TRBV30 NA TGTGCCTGGAGTGTACCGGGTGTGGACACCATATATTTT CAWSVPGVDTIYF
TRBJ2-1 TRBD1 TRBV6-5 NA TGTGCCAGCAGTCACCGACAGGGGGCTGAGTTCTTC CASSHRQGAEFF
TRBJ1-2 NA TRBV7-2 once TGTGCCAGCAGCTTAGATCGACGAGGCAGGGGCGATGGCTACACCTTC CASSLDRRGRGDGYTF
TRBJ1-6 NA TRBV5-4 NA TGTGCCAGCAGCTTCGACTCGGGACAAGTTAATTCACCCCTCCACTTT CASSFDSGQVNSPLHF
TRBJ1-3 NA TRBV5-6 NA TGTGCCAGCAGCCGGACGGCAGGCGGGGGAAACACCATATATTTT CASSRTAGGGNTIYF
TRBJ2-3 NA TRBV11-2 NA TGTGCCAGCAGCGCGTACAGCCTAGCCGGCACAGATACGCAGTATTTT CASSAYSLAGTDTQYF
TRBJ1-5 NA TRBV6-5 NA TGTGCCAGCAGATCAGGGGTCGGTGGCAATCAGCCCCAGCATTTT CASRSGVGGNQPQHF
TRBJ1-1 TRBD1 TRBV2 few TGTGCCAGCAGCCTACAGGGGCTTGACACTGAAGCTTTCTTT CASSLQGLDTEAFF
TRBJ1-6 NA TRBV4-2 NA TGTGCCAGCAGCTTGGACTTCGACAGATATAATTCACCCCTCCACTTT CASSLDFDRYNSPLHF